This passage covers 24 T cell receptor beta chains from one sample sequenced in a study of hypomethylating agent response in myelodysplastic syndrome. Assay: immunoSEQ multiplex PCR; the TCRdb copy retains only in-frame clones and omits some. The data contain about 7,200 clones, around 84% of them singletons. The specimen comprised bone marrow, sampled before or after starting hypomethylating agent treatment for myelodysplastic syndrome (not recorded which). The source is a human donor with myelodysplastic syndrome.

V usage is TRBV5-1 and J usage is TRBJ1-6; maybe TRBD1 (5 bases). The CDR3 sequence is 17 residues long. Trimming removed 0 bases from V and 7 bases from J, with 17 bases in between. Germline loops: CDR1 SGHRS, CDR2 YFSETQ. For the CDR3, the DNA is TGCGCCAGCAGCTTGGCTCCCCTGGGGGGGATCAATTCACCCCTCCACTTT. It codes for CASSLAPLGGINSPLHF.

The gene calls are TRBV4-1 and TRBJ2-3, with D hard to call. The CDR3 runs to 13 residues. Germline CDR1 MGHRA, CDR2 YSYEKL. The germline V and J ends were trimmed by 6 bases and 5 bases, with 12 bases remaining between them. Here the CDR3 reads CASRSLDGDTQYF. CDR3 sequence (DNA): TGCGCCAGCAGGTCTCTCGACGGAGATACGCAGTATTTT.

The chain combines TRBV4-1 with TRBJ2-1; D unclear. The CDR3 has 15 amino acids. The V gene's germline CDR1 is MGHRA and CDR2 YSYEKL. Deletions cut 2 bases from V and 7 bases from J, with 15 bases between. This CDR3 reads CASSQNPTGRNEQFF. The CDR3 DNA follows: TGCGCCAGCAGCCAAAACCCGACGGGTAGGAATGAGCAGTTCTTC.

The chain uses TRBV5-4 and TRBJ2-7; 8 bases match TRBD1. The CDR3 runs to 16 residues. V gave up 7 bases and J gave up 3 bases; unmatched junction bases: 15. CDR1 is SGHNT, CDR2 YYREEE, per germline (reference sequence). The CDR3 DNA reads TGTGCCAGCGGCTCCCCCGACAGGGGCCAAATCTACGAGCAGTACTTC. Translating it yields CASGSPDRGQIYEQYF.

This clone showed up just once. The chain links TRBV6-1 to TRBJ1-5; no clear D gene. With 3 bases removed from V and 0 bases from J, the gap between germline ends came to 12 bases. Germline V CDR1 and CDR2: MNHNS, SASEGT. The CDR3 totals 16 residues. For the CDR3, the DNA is TGTGCCAGCAGTGAGTTCACGGCGTATAGCAATCAGCCCCAGCATTTT. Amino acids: CASSEFTAYSNQPQHF.

The CDR3 is CASSASWGQGAYNEQFF. The CDR3, as DNA: TGTGCCAGCAGCGCCTCATGGGGGCAGGGCGCCTACAATGAGCAGTTCTTC. The chain carries TRBV25-1 and TRBJ2-1, with TRBD1 as a possible D gene (6 bases). The CDR3 has 17 amino acids. Trimming took off 6 bases at V and 2 bases at J, with 20 bases between the two ends. Germline loops: CDR1 MGHDK, CDR2 SYGVNS. Looking up the rest from reference TRBV25-1 and TRBJ2-1 gives the full variable domain: EADIYQTPRYLVIGTGKKITLECSQTMGHDKMYWYQQDPGMELHLIHYSYGVNSTEKGDLSSESTVSRIRTEHFPLTLESARPSHTSQYLCASSASWGQGAYNEQFFGPGTRLTVL.

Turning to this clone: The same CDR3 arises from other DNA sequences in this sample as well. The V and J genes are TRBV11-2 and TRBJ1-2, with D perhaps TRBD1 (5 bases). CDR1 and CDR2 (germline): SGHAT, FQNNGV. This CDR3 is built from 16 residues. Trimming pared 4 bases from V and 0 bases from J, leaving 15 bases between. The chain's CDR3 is CASSSPSGGANYGYTF. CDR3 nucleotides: TGTGCCAGCAGCTCACCTAGCGGGGGAGCTAACTATGGCTACACCTTC.

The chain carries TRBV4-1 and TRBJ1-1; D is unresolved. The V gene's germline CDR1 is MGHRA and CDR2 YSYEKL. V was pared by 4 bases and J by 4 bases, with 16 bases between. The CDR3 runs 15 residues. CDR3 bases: TGCGCCAGCAGCCCGCCGGAGCAAGGCGTCACTGAAGCTTTCTTT. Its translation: CASSPPEQGVTEAFF.

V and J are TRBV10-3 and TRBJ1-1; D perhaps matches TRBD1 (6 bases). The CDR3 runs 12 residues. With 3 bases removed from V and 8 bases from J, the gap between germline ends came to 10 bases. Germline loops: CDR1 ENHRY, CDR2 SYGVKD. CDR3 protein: CAISDGGAEAFF. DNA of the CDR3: TGTGCCATCAGTGATGGGGGGGCAGAAGCTTTCTTT.

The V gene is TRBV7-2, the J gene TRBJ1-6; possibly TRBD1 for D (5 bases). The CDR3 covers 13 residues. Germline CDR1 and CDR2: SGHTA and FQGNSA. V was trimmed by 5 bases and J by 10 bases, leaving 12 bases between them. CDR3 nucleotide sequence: TGTGCCAGCAGCCCAAGATGGGACTCACCCCTCCACTTT. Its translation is CASSPRWDSPLHF.

The CDR3 spells CASSGLGGETDTQYF. DNA for the CDR3: TGTGCCAGCTCCGGGTTAGGGGGCGAAACAGATACGCAGTATTTT. The chain is built from TRBV18 and TRBJ2-3; TRBD1 matches at 7 bases. The CDR3 is 15 residues long. Germline V gives CDR1 KGHSH, CDR2 LQKENI. V lost 6 bases, J lost 3 bases, and 9 bases stayed unmatched.

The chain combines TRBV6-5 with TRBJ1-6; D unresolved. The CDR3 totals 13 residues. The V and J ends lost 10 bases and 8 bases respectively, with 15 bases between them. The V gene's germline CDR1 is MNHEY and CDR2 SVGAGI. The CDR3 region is CATRADPDSPLHF. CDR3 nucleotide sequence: TGTGCCACCCGGGCGGACCCAGATTCACCCCTCCACTTT.

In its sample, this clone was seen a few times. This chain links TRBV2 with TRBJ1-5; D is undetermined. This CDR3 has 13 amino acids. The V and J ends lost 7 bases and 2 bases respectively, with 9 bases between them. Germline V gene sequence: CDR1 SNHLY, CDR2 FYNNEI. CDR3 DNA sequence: TGTGCCAGCACGAAGGTCGGCAATCAGCCCCAGCATTTT. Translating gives CASTKVGNQPQHF.

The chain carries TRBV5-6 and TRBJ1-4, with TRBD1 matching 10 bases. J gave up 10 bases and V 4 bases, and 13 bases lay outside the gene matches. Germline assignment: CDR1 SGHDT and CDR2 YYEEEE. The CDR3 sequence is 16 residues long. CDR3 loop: CASSVTRTGGTRKLFF. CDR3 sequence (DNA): TGTGCCAGCAGCGTTACCCGGACAGGGGGGACGAGAAAACTGTTTTTT.

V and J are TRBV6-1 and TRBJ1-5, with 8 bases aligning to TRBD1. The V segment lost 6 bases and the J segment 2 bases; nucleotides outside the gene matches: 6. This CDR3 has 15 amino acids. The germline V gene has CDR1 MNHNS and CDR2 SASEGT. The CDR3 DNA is TGTGCCAGCAGCCCGACAGGGGAGGGCAATCAGCCCCAGCATTTT. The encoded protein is CASSPTGEGNQPQHF.

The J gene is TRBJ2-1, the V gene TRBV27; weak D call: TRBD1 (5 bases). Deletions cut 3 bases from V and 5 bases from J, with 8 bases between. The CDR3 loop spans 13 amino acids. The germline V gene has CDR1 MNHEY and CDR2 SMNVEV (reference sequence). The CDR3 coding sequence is TGTGCCAGCAGTTTCGGCAGGGACAATGAGCAGTTCTTC. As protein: CASSFGRDNEQFF.

CDR3 in amino acids: CASALWAGGRRTGELFF. The CDR3, as DNA: TGTGCTAGTGCCCTTTGGGCGGGGGGGCGACGGACCGGGGAGCTGTTTTTT. The V call is TRBV12-5, the J call TRBJ2-2, with 9 bases matching TRBD2. J was trimmed by 5 bases and V by 7 bases; bases with no gene match: 14. This CDR3 contains 17 residues. Per the germline V gene, CDR1 is LGHNT and CDR2 is FRNRAP.

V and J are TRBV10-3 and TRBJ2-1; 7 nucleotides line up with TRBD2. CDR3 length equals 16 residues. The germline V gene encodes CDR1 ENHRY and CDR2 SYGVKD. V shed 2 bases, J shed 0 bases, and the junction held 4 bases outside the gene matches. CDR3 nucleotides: TGTGCCATCAGTGAGAGGGGCGGGAGCTCCTACAATGAGCAGTTCTTC. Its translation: CAISERGGSSYNEQFF.

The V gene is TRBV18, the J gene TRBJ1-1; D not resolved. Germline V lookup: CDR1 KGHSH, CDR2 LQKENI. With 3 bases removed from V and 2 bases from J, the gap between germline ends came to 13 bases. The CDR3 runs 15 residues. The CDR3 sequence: CASSPQSNPNTEAFF. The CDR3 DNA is TGTGCCAGCTCACCCCAGTCGAACCCCAACACTGAAGCTTTCTTT.

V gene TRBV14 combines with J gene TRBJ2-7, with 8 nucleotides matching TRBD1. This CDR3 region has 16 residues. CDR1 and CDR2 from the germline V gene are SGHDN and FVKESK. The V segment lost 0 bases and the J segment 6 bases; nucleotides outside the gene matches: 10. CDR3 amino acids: CASSQDMFGQGGEQYF. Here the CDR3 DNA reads TGTGCCAGCAGCCAAGATATGTTCGGACAGGGCGGCGAGCAGTACTTC.

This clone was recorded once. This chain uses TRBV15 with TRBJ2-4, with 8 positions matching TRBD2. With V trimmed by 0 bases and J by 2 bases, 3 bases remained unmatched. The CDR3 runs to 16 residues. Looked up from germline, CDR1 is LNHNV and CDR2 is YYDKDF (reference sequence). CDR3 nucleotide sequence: TGTGCCACCAGCAGAGAAGGCGGGGGGTCCAAAAACATTCAGTACTTC. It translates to CATSREGGGSKNIQYF. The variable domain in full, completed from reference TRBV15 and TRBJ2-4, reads DAMVIQNPRYQVTQFGKPVTLSCSQTLNHNVMYWYQQKSSQAPKLLFHYYDKDFNNEADTPDNFQSRRPNTSFCFLDIRSPGLGDTAMYLCATSREGGGSKNIQYFGAGTRLSVL.

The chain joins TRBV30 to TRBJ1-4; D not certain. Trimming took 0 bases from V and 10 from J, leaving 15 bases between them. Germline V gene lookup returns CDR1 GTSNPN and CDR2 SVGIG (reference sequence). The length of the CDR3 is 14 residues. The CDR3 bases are TGTGCCTGGAGTGTACTCGAGATCTCGGGAAAACTGTTTTTT. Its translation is CAWSVLEISGKLFF. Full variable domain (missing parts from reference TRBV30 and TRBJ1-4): SQTIHQWPATLVQPVGSPLSLECTVEGTSNPNLYWYRQAAGRGLQLLFYSVGIGQISSEVPQNLSASRPQDRQFILSSKKLLLSDSGFYLCAWSVLEISGKLFFGSGTQLSVL.

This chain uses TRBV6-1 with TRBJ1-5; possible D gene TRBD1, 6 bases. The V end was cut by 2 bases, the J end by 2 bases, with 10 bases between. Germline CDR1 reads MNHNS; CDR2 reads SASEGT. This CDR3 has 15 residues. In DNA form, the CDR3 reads TGTGCCAGCAGTGAAAGGGGGGACGGCAATCAGCCCCAGCATTTT. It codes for CASSERGDGNQPQHF.

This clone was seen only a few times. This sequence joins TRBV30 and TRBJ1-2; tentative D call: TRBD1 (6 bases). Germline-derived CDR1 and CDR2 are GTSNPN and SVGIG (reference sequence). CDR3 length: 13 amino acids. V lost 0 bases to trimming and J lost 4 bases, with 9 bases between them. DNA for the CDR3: TGTGCCTGGAGTGTAGGGGGACCCTATGGCTACACCTTC. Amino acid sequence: CAWSVGGPYGYTF. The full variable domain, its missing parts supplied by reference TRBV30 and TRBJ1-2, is SQTIHQWPATLVQPVGSPLSLECTVEGTSNPNLYWYRQAAGRGLQLLFYSVGIGQISSEVPQNLSASRPQDRQFILSSKKLLLSDSGFYLCAWSVGGPYGYTFGSGTRLTVV.